The source of this T cell receptor (beta chain) is a study of CD8+ T cells in alopecia areata. Study-level findings and limits: Scalp samples also yield sequences of resident alphabeta T cells from normal skin. Affected lesional scalp, above all in alopecia totalis/universalis, was more clonal than normal scalp.

Sorted out of PBMCs were CD4+ T cells and CD8+ T cells. cDNA prepared by RNA extraction and subsequent reverse transcription served as the template for sequencing. Sequencing was performed with immunoSEQ multiplex PCR; in TCRdb, only in-frame clones are kept and a portion is missing. The data contain around 150,000 clones, around 55% of them singletons. This clone was recorded once. The antigen is undetermined. This CDR3 contains 12 residues. Looked up from germline, CDR1 is SGHTA and CDR2 is FQGNSA. Trimming cost V 5 bases and J 7 bases; bases outside gene matches: 3. The sequenced sample consisted of CD4+ T cells sorted from blood. This TCR was sampled from a human donor in good health. The rearrangement links TRBV7-2 to TRBJ2-7, with 9 nucleotides matching TRBD2. Here the CDR3 reads CASSRSGREQYF. CDR3 nucleotide sequence: TGTGCCAGCAGCCGGAGCGGGAGGGAGCAGTACTTC.